This entry lists 4 T cell receptor beta chains sequenced from one sample in a study of vaccination and CD4 T cells after COVID-19. An Oncomine TCR Beta short-read assay was used to sequence the DNA from cultured CD4+ T cells. TCRdb redid the calling of the PCR reads with MiXCR, one entry per CDR3 protein. The profile covers tens of thousands of distinct CDR3 sequences, with about 50% appearing a single time and under 30% taken by the ten largest. Their antigens remain unidentified. The treatment is: approximately nine-day PBMC culture with coronavirus spike peptide pools or control peptides (ViraFEST assay). The sequenced sample was CD4+ T cells from blood, cultured in vitro, obtained before SARS-CoV-2 vaccination. These receptors were taken from a human donor who received a COVID-19 vaccine.

This clonotype was counted a few times. The V call is TRBV6-1, the J call TRBJ1-1; TRBD1 is a possible D gene (5 bases). Germline V CDR1 and CDR2: MNHNS, SASEGT. This CDR3 comprises 13 residues. V gave up 6 bases and J gave up 13 bases, with 21 bases separating them. CDR3 amino acids: CASSDDSKESLFF. DNA of the CDR3: TGTGCCAGCAGCGACGACAGCAAGGAGAGCCTTTTCTTT.

The chain couples TRBV30 to TRBJ1-5; D might be TRBD1 (6 bases). Deletions cut 3 bases from V and 3 bases from J, with 18 bases between. Germline V CDR1 and CDR2: GTSNPN, SVGIG (reference sequence). The CDR3 totals 16 residues. For the CDR3, the DNA is TGTGCCTGGAGGGATCAGGGGAGTGGGGCCAATCAGCCCCAGCATTTT. Translation: CAWRDQGSGANQPQHF.

The chain uses TRBV20-1 and TRBJ1-2, with 8 bases fitting TRBD1. From germline, CDR1 is DFQATT and CDR2 SNEGSKA (reference sequence). This CDR3 spans 16 amino acids. V shed 6 bases, J shed 1 base, and the junction held 13 bases outside the gene matches. CDR3 sequence reads: CSATSRDRLVNYGYTF. CDR3 sequence (DNA): TGCAGTGCGACGTCCCGGGACAGGCTGGTTAACTATGGCTACACCTTC.

In its sample, this clonotype was seen once. V gene TRBV7-9 combines with J gene TRBJ1-4, with D uncertain. CDR3 length: 20 amino acids. The V end was cut by 3 bases, the J end by 5 bases, with 28 bases between. Germline loops: CDR1 SEHNR, CDR2 FQNEAQ (reference sequence). The CDR3 sequence is CASSFTGLLSQNNLNEKLFF. CDR3 coding DNA: TGTGCCAGCAGCTTCACCGGGCTATTGAGCCAAAACAACCTAAATGAAAAACTGTTTTTT.